This TCR beta chain was sequenced for a study of T cell responses to AZD1222 COVID-19 vaccine. Only in-frame clones appear in the TCRdb table, and some are missing; sequencing was by immunoSEQ multiplex PCR. Counted here are roughly 40,000 clones, 90% occurring once; the ten biggest clones make up approximately 35%. The germline V gene encodes CDR1 MNHEY and CDR2 SMNVEV (reference sequence). This CDR3 is built from 14 residues. V shed 6 bases, J shed 4 bases, and the junction held 6 bases outside the gene matches. About this clone: Its antigen is as yet unknown.

General study findings and limits: It should be noted that donors were predominantly white British and more often female, and clonal diversity was possibly underestimated. Samples come after the peak T cell response, not at day 14. The breadth and depth of Spike-specific TCRs increased once two AZD1222 doses had been given.

Pooled together were second doses at about 4 or about 12 weeks. The sequence was obtained from an adult who received the AZD1222 COVID-19 vaccine. V gene TRBV27 combines with J gene TRBJ1-2; 9 bases agree with TRBD1. The starting material was peripheral blood, obtained 28 days after the second AZD1222 dose. CDR3 region: CASRSTGGPYGYTF. The CDR3, as DNA: TGTGCCAGCAGGTCAACAGGGGGCCCCTATGGCTACACCTTC.